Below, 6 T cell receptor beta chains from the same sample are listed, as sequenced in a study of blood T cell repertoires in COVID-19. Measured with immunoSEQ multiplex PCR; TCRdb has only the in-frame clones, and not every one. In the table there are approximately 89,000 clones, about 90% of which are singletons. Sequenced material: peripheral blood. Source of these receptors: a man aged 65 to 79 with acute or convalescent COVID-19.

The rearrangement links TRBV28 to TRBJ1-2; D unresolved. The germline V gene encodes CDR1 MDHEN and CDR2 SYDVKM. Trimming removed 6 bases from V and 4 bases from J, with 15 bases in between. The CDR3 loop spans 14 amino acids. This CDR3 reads CASRPGGQVYGYTF. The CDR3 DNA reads TGTGCCAGCAGACCAGGAGGGCAGGTCTATGGCTACACCTTC.

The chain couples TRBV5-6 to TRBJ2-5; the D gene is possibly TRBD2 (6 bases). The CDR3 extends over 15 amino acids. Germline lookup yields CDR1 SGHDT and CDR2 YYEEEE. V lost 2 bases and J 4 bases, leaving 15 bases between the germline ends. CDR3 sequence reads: CASSFGAAGTETQYF. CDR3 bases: TGTGCCAGCAGCTTCGGGGCGGCGGGGACAGAGACCCAGTACTTC.

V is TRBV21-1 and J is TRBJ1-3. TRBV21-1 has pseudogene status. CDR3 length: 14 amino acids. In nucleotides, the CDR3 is TGTGCCAGCAGCAGCCGGGGGTCTGGAAACACCATATATTTT. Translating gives CASSSRGSGNTIYF.

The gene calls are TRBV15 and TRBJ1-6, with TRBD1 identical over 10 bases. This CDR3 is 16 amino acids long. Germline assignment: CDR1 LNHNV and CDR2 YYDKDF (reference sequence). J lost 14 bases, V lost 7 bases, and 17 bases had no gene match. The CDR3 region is CATTHDRGLGRRSLHF. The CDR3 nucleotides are TGTGCCACCACCCACGACAGGGGGCTTGGACGAAGATCCCTCCACTTT.

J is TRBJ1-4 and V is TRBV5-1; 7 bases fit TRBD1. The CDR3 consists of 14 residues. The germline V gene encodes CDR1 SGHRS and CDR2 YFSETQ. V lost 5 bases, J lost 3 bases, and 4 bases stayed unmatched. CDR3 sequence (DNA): TGCGCCAGCAGACAGGGACAGCCTAATGAAAAACTGTTTTTT. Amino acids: CASRQGQPNEKLFF.

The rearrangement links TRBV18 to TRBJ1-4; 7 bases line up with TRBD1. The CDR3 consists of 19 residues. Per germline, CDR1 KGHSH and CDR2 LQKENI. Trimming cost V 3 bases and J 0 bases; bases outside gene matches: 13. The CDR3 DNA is TGTGCCAGCTCACCTCAAGAGACAGGGATTCGAGCAACTAATGAAAAACTGTTTTTT. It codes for CASSPQETGIRATNEKLFF.